The next 10 T cell receptor beta chains were all read from a single sample in a study of T cell repertoires in cytomegalovirus infection. Using its own MiXCR run on the reads, TCRdb lists one record per CDR3 protein. Among roughly 760,000 distinct CDR3 sequences listed, 35% were seen once. The sequencing input was PBMCs. The receptor set was obtained from a human donor in good health (CMV status not recorded). Some clones in this sample may be carry-over from other donors' samples.

This chain links TRBV29-1 with TRBJ2-5; 14 bases are shared with TRBD2. Germline trimming cut 4 bases from V and 9 bases from J; bases unmatched to any gene: 19. Per germline, CDR1 SQVTM and CDR2 ANQGSEA. The CDR3 is made up of 18 amino acids. The CDR3 spells CSVGRSGTSGSTPEAQYF. CDR3 bases: TGCAGCGTTGGGCGATCCGGGACTAGCGGGAGTACGCCGGAGGCCCAGTACTTC.

V gene TRBV5-6 combines with J gene TRBJ1-2; possible D gene TRBD1, 5 bases. CDR1 and CDR2 (germline): SGHDT, YYEEEE. Trimming stripped 2 bases from V and 2 bases from J, with 13 bases between. The CDR3 spans 15 residues. The DNA of the CDR3 is TGTGCCAGCAGCTTTGGGCCAGGGCAGAACTATGGCTACACCTTC. Its translation is CASSFGPGQNYGYTF.

The CDR3 region has the DNA TGTGCCAGCAGTTGGGTAGGACAGGGGACGTACGAGCAGTACTTC. The encoded protein is CASSWVGQGTYEQYF. The genes are TRBV27 and TRBJ2-7; 9 bases agree with TRBD1. In germline, CDR1 is MNHEY, CDR2 SMNVEV (reference sequence). This CDR3 contains 15 residues. V lost 4 bases to trimming and J lost 4 bases; unmatched junction nucleotides: 8.

The chain links TRBV12-3 or TRBV12-4 to TRBJ2-1; the match to TRBD1 covers 7 bases. The CDR3 is 18 residues long. The ends lost 5 bases at V and 0 bases at J; junction bases unmatched: 13. This CDR3 reads CASSPTVTGPSSYNEQFF. CDR3 in DNA: TGTGCCAGCAGTCCAACAGTGACAGGGCCGAGCTCCTACAATGAGCAGTTCTTC.

This clonotype was picked up a small number of times. The rearrangement joins TRBV4-1 to TRBJ2-7; D not certain. The V gene's germline CDR1 is MGHRA and CDR2 YSYEKL. This CDR3 spans 14 amino acids. Trimming shortened V by 0 bases and J by 5 bases, and 11 bases separated the two germline ends. CDR3 residues: CASSQDATGDEQYF. The CDR3 DNA reads TGCGCCAGCAGCCAAGATGCGACCGGAGACGAGCAGTACTTC.

This chain connects TRBV27 to TRBJ2-7; D remains ambiguous. V was shortened by 5 bases and J by 2 bases, with 13 bases between the two germline ends. The CDR3 length is 14 residues. The germline V gene encodes CDR1 MNHEY and CDR2 SMNVEV (reference sequence). The CDR3 is CASSPVGRAYEQYF. DNA of the CDR3: TGTGCCAGCAGTCCGGTGGGAAGAGCCTACGAGCAGTACTTC.

The chain couples TRBV18 to TRBJ2-3, with D perhaps TRBD2 (6 bases). V lost 6 bases and J 1 base, leaving 14 bases between the germline ends. The germline V gene encodes CDR1 KGHSH and CDR2 LQKENI. This CDR3 has 15 residues. The DNA of the CDR3 is TGTGCCAGCTCCTGGGTCGGGGGAGGCACAGATACGCAGTATTTT. Protein: CASSWVGGGTDTQYF.

This clonotype has a count of ten or more. V and J are TRBV4-1 and TRBJ1-3; no reliable D call. The germline CDR1 and CDR2 sequences are MGHRA and YSYEKL. Trimming shortened V by 4 bases and J by 0 bases, and 16 bases separated the two germline ends. The CDR3 totals 17 residues. CDR3 sequence reads: CASSPPAGSLSGNTIYF. In nucleotides, the CDR3 is TGCGCCAGCAGCCCCCCCGCAGGAAGCCTCTCTGGAAACACCATATATTTT.

This clonotype has a handful of counts. DNA of the CDR3: TGTGCCAGCAGTTTAGAGGCGGGGGTCGAGCAGTACTTC. Translating it yields CASSLEAGVEQYF. The rearrangement joins TRBV27 to TRBJ2-7, with 7 positions matching TRBD2. Trimming removed 2 bases from V and 6 bases from J; junction bases left unmatched: 4. Germline V gene lookup returns CDR1 MNHEY and CDR2 SMNVEV (reference sequence). The CDR3 covers 13 residues.

The chain has TRBV28 and TRBJ1-5, with D possibly TRBD1 on 5 matching bases. V was pared by 3 bases and J by 1 base, with 7 bases between. The CDR3 runs 14 residues. Germline lookup yields CDR1 MDHEN and CDR2 SYDVKM. The CDR3, as DNA: TGTGCCAGCAGTTTGGGACTGAGCAATCAGCCCCAGCATTTT. This sequence encodes CASSLGLSNQPQHF. Full variable domain (rest looked up from reference TRBV28 and TRBJ1-5): DVKVTQSSRYLVKRTGEKVFLECVQDMDHENMFWYRQDPGLGLRLIYFSYDVKMKEKGDIPEGYSVSREKKERFSLILESASTNQTSMYLCASSLGLSNQPQHFGDGTRLSIL.